A selection of T cell receptor beta chains follows, all from one sample in a study of blood T cell repertoires in COVID-19. Profiled with immunoSEQ multiplex PCR; TCRdb holds only in-frame clones, not every one. The sample records 200,000 to 300,000 clones, around 90% being singletons. Sequencing was performed on PBMCs or T cells enriched from blood (not recorded which). These TCRs come from a man over 45 who had been exposed to COVID-19. Both conserved end residues are part of each CDR3. A D gene is named only where the DNA matches it firmly. Size values are once, few and many counts, or a class for expanded clones, and some rows have none.

V	D	J	size	CDR3	DNA
TRBV24-1	TRBD2	TRBJ2-1	.	CATSDPSGEVYNEQFF	TGTGCCACCAGTGATCCTAGCGGGGAGGTCTACAATGAGCAGTTCTTC
TRBV10-1	TRBD2	TRBJ2-1	once	CASRGTGTSGRNEQFF	TGCGCCAGCAGGGGCACCGGGACTAGCGGGAGGAATGAGCAGTTCTTC
TRBV6-5	.	TRBJ1-6	once	CASGTRGIYNSPLHF	TGTGCCAGCGGAACGCGAGGGATATATAATTCACCCCTCCACTTT
TRBV19	.	TRBJ1-1	.	CASSMGAGGPNTEAFF	TGTGCCAGTAGTATGGGGGCCGGGGGGCCGAACACTGAAGCTTTCTTT
TRBV19	.	TRBJ1-3	.	CASSMMRAPGSGNTIYF	TGTGCCAGTAGTATGATGAGGGCACCTGGCTCTGGAAACACCATATATTTT
TRBV4-1	TRBD2	TRBJ2-3	.	CASSQPVSGGASGWDTQYF	TGCGCCAGCAGCCAGCCCGTCAGCGGGGGGGCCTCGGGTTGGGATACGCAGTATTTT
TRBV7-8	TRBD2	TRBJ2-3	.	CASSLGILAGVTDTQYF	TGTGCCAGCAGCTTAGGCATACTAGCGGGGGTGACAGATACGCAGTATTTT
TRBV21-1	.	TRBJ2-2	.	CASSKKVRQNRDRRTGELFF	TGTGCCAGCAGCAAAAAGGTCCGACAAAACCGGGACAGAAGGACCGGGGAGCTGTTTTTT
TRBV5-6	TRBD1	TRBJ1-2	.	CASSELWTGANYGYTF	TGTGCCAGCAGCGAATTGTGGACAGGGGCTAACTATGGCTACACCTTC
TRBV28	TRBD1	TRBJ1-5	.	CASSLWGRTGGNQPQHF	TGTGCCAGCAGTTTATGGGGTCGGACAGGGGGCAATCAGCCCCAGCATTTT
TRBV12-3/TRBV12-4	.	TRBJ2-3	.	CARTGYREGTQYF	TGTGCCAGAACCGGCTACCGGGAAGGTACGCAGTATTTT
TRBV7-6	TRBD1	TRBJ1-1	.	CASSPLDRGGTEAFF	TGTGCCAGCAGCCCCCTAGACAGGGGAGGAACTGAAGCTTTCTTT
TRBV5-1	TRBD1	TRBJ1-1	.	CASSLDEAGTGNSFF	TGCGCCAGCAGCTTGGACGAGGCCGGGACAGGGAATTCTTTCTTT
TRBV5-4	TRBD1	TRBJ2-2	.	CASSSPVQGATGELFF	TGTGCCAGCAGCTCACCCGTACAGGGGGCCACCGGGGAGCTGTTTTTT
TRBV4-1	.	TRBJ2-2	.	CASSRKPWTKDRPDTGELFF	TGCGCCAGCAGCCGAAAGCCCTGGACGAAGGACAGACCGGACACCGGGGAGCTGTTTTTT
TRBV10-3	.	TRBJ2-4	.	CAPGVLKNIQYF	TGTGCCCCGGGGGTTCTCAAAAACATTCAGTACTTC
TRBV9	.	TRBJ1-1	.	CASSVEPGWNTEAFF	TGTGCCAGCAGCGTAGAGCCGGGTTGGAACACTGAAGCTTTCTTT
TRBV28	.	TRBJ2-1	.	CASSLPGTEQFF	TGTGCCAGCAGTTTGCCCGGGACAGAGCAGTTCTTC